One sample yielded the 7 T cell receptor beta chains listed below, sequenced in a study of blood T cell repertoires in COVID-19. Assay: immunoSEQ multiplex PCR; the TCRdb copy retains only in-frame clones and omits some. Of some 47,000 clones listed, around 86% were seen once; the top ten hold 2.5% to 3%. The sample comprised peripheral blood. The receptor source for this set is an elderly woman with acute or convalescent COVID-19.

The chain joins TRBV7-2 to TRBJ1-5; D is ambiguous. V lost 1 base, J lost 3 bases, and 13 bases lay in between. Looked up from germline, CDR1 is SGHTA and CDR2 is FQGNSA. The CDR3 spans 16 residues. The chain's CDR3 is CASSLEPGRFNQPQHF. CDR3 nucleotides: TGTGCCAGCAGCTTAGAACCGGGAAGGTTCAATCAGCCCCAGCATTTT. The full variable domain, in which reference TRBV7-2 and TRBJ1-5 provide the parts outside the CDR3, is GAGVSQSPSNKVTEKGKDVELRCDPISGHTALYWYRQSLGQGLEFLIYFQGNSAPDKSGLPSDRFSAERTGGSVSTLTIQRTQQEDSAVYLCASSLEPGRFNQPQHFGDGTRLSIL.

The chain combines TRBV24-1 with TRBJ2-3; 11 positions agree with TRBD2. The CDR3 covers 16 residues. J gave up 1 base and V 4 bases, and 3 bases lay outside the gene matches. Germline V CDR1 and CDR2: KGHDR, SFDVKD. For the CDR3, the DNA is TGTGCCACCAGTGACCCGACTAGCGGGGGCACAGATACGCAGTATTTT. The encoded protein is CATSDPTSGGTDTQYF.

This clone was found once. The chain links TRBV7-3 to TRBJ2-3; 10 bases line up with TRBD1. Germline lookup yields CDR1 SGHTA and CDR2 FQGTGA. The CDR3 covers 14 residues. The V gene end was trimmed by 5 bases and the J gene end by 3 bases; junction bases not matched to a gene: 2. CDR3 amino acids: CASSLGQGTDTQYF. CDR3 nucleotide sequence: TGTGCCAGCAGCCTGGGACAGGGGACAGATACGCAGTATTTT.

The chain employs TRBV3-1 (or the pseudogene TRBV3-2) and TRBJ1-5; perhaps TRBD1 as D (5 bases). Deletions cut 1 base from V and 7 bases from J, with 11 bases between. This CDR3 region has 14 residues. Germline assignment: CDR1 LGHDT and CDR2 YNNKEL (reference sequence). The CDR3 DNA follows: TGTGCCAGCAGCCAAGGGGGAGGGGCGCAGCCCCAGCATTTT. Its translation: CASSQGGGAQPQHF.

V and J are TRBV5-1 and TRBJ1-5; D is perhaps TRBD1 (5 bases). The germline V gene encodes CDR1 SGHRS and CDR2 YFSETQ. CDR3 size: 15 residues. V lost 0 bases and J 2 bases, leaving 9 bases between the germline ends. The CDR3 bases are TGCGCCAGCAGCTTGGCAGGGAAGGGCAATCAGCCCCAGCATTTT. Translating it yields CASSLAGKGNQPQHF.

This chain links TRBV3-1 (or the pseudogene TRBV3-2) with TRBJ1-2, with D perhaps matching TRBD1 (6 bases). This CDR3 is 12 amino acids long. Trimming stripped 2 bases from V and 5 bases from J, with 6 bases between. In germline, CDR1 is LGHDT, CDR2 YNNKEL (reference sequence). The CDR3 region is CASSQRGYGYTF. The CDR3 DNA reads as TGTGCCAGCAGCCAAAGGGGGTATGGCTACACCTTC.

As DNA, the CDR3 is TGTGCCAGCAGTGGGGGGACTAGCGGGGATACGCAGTATTTT. It yields the protein CASSGGTSGDTQYF. The chain has TRBV2 and TRBJ2-3, with 12 positions matching TRBD2. This CDR3 contains 14 residues. Germline CDR1 and CDR2: SNHLY and FYNNEI. Trimming cost V 4 bases and J 6 bases; bases outside gene matches: 2.